This T cell receptor (beta chain) was profiled in a study of T cell responses to AZD1222 COVID-19 vaccine. General study findings and limits: The study found vaccine-associated CD4 TCRs spanning spike, dominant at 160-218 and 743-854. Seropositive status at baseline applied to only a handful of AZD1222 recipients. No day 14 peak samples; only post-peak repertoires were characterized.

About this clone: Its matching antigen is unknown.

Generated by immunoSEQ multiplex PCR, the TCRdb table keeps only in-frame clones and is missing some. The data hold 30,000 to 35,000 clones, with about four fifths observed a single time. V lost 5 bases to trimming and J lost 2 bases; unmatched junction nucleotides: 5. The CDR3 contains 13 residues. Germline V gene data show CDR1 as SQVTM and CDR2 as ANQGSEA. This clonotype originated in an adult who received the AZD1222 COVID-19 vaccine. The chain couples TRBV29-1 to TRBJ2-5, with TRBD1 identical over 7 bases. Sequencing used peripheral blood, obtained 28 days after the second AZD1222 dose. CDR3 nucleotide sequence: TGCAGCGTTTCATGGACAGGACAAGAGACCCAGTACTTC. Its translation: CSVSWTGQETQYF.